Shown below are 7 T cell receptor beta chains from a single sample sequenced in a study of beta chain features in type 1 diabetes (dated by TCRdb to between 2017 and 2018). The protocol used for the library was the immunoSEQ multiplex PCR assay. The entire isolated RNA was reverse transcribed using the High Capacity cDNA Reverse Transcription Kit, and thus expressed TCRB transcripts were sequenced. In TCRdb, the immuneACCESS table is reduced to in-frame sequences with V and J assigned. These tables do not hold every clone; where another copy was compared, an unresolved V gene accounts for under half, and the others remain unexplained. The sample data list about 140,000 clones, and 6.9% of these were observed just once. Clones ranked in the top ten supply about 1.4% of the sample. The sequencing input was central memory CD4+ T cells from blood. Source of these receptors: a young woman in good health.

This clone was seen only a few times. The J gene is TRBJ2-3, the V gene TRBV7-2, with a weak D call TRBD2 (5 bases). V lost 1 base to trimming and J lost 1 base, with 12 bases between them. Germline assignment: CDR1 SGHTA and CDR2 FQGNSA. The CDR3 extends over 16 amino acids. CDR3 residues: CASSLDRGIGTDTQYF. The DNA for the CDR3 is TGTGCCAGCAGCTTAGATCGAGGGATCGGCACAGATACGCAGTATTTT. The variable domain in full, with the rest retrieved from reference TRBV7-2 and TRBJ2-3, is GAGVSQSPSNKVTEKGKDVELRCDPISGHTALYWYRQSLGQGLEFLIYFQGNSAPDKSGLPSDRFSAERTGGSVSTLTIQRTQQEDSAVYLCASSLDRGIGTDTQYFGPGTRLTVL.

This clone turned up a few times. J is TRBJ2-7 and V is TRBV6-5; D is perhaps TRBD2 (7 bases). CDR1 is MNHEY and CDR2 is SVGAGI in the germline V gene. Trimming cost V 5 bases and J 0 bases, with 14 bases left between them. The CDR3 extends over 15 amino acids. The CDR3 DNA reads as TGTGCCAGCAGTGGCCGGGGGGCGGGCTCCTACGAGCAGTACTTC. This gives the protein CASSGRGAGSYEQYF.

There are many counts of this clone. This chain connects TRBV13 to TRBJ2-5; 7 positions agree with TRBD1. This CDR3 is 13 amino acids long. Germline V gives CDR1 PRHDT, CDR2 FYEKMQ (reference sequence). J gave up 7 bases and V 6 bases, and 8 bases lay outside the gene matches. The CDR3 DNA follows: TGTGCCAGCAGGAACAGGGGCGCCGGGACCCAGTACTTC. This sequence encodes CASRNRGAGTQYF.

The chain has TRBV7-8 and TRBJ2-3; TRBD1 matches 7 bases. Germline V CDR1 and CDR2: SGHVS, FQNEAQ. The ends lost 4 bases at V and 3 bases at J; junction bases unmatched: 13. CDR3 size: 17 residues. The CDR3 sequence is CASSYPPGGMGTDTQYF. For the CDR3, the DNA is TGTGCCAGCAGCTACCCCCCAGGGGGAATGGGGACAGATACGCAGTATTTT.

This clone was recorded many times. This chain joins TRBV19 and TRBJ2-2, with 7 positions matching TRBD2. CDR1 is LNHDA and CDR2 is SQIVND in the germline V gene (reference sequence). This CDR3 comprises 15 residues. V trimming: 7 bases; J trimming: 2 bases; junction bases outside the gene matches: 7. The CDR3 bases are TGTGCCAGTAAGGGCGGACTAGTAAACACCGGGGAGCTGTTTTTT. It specifies CASKGGLVNTGELFF.

This clone has only a few counts. This sequence joins TRBV5-1 and TRBJ2-1; D is possibly TRBD2 (5 bases). This CDR3 spans 11 amino acids. Germline V gene lookup returns CDR1 SGHRS and CDR2 YFSETQ. Trimming removed 2 bases from V and 14 bases from J, with 11 bases in between. CDR3 nucleotides: TGCGCCAGCAGCTTTGCGGGTGGGGAGTTCTTC. This codes for CASSFAGGEFF.

There are a few counts of this clone. The rearrangement links TRBV11-2 to TRBJ1-2; tentative D call: TRBD1 (5 bases). Germline CDR1 is SGHAT and CDR2 is FQNNGV. Trimming took 5 bases from V and 2 from J, leaving 9 bases between them. There are 13 residues in the CDR3. CDR3 amino acids: CASSRDRNYGYTF. The CDR3 region has the DNA TGTGCCAGCAGCCGTGACAGAAACTATGGCTACACCTTC.